A single sample is the source of the 19 T cell receptor beta chains below, sequenced in a study of CD8+ T cells in alopecia areata. Reverse transcribed after extraction, RNA yielded cDNA as the sequencing template. Profiled with immunoSEQ multiplex PCR; TCRdb holds only in-frame clones, not every one. The sample carries more than 200,000 clones, over 40% recorded once. The treatment is: oral pan-JAK inhibitor, 5-10 mg twice daily. The sequenced sample was CD4+ T cells sorted from blood, obtained around week 36, from a patient treated with tofacitinib. Receptors were obtained from a human donor with alopecia areata.

As concerns this clone: Lacking the conserved final phenylalanine or tryptophan, this CDR3 likely reflects a read error. The chain recombines TRBV5-1 with TRBJ1-1; D is ambiguous. V dropped 2 bases and J dropped 1 base, with 9 bases sitting between them. The CDR3 has 14 residues. Germline CDR1 is SGHRS and CDR2 is YFSETQ. The CDR3 DNA reads TGCGCCAGCAGCTTTGCCAGAGCGAACACTGAAGCTTTCCTT. Its translation is CASSFARANTEAFL.

The chain couples TRBV29-1 to TRBJ1-5, with 7 positions matching TRBD1. Germline CDR1 is SQVTM and CDR2 is ANQGSEA. The CDR3 is made up of 13 amino acids. V shed 7 bases, J shed 1 base, and the junction held 4 bases outside the gene matches. The CDR3 nucleotides are TGCAGCGCGAAGACAGGGAGCAATCAGCCCCAGCATTTT. Translation gives CSAKTGSNQPQHF.

This clone was counted once. The chain is built from TRBV7-2 and TRBJ2-5; unclear D gene. Germline V CDR1 and CDR2: SGHTA, FQGNSA. Trimming stripped 6 bases from V and 4 bases from J, with 9 bases between. This CDR3 contains 12 residues. In DNA, the CDR3 is TGTGCCAGCAGTTCCCGGTTAGAGACCCAGTACTTC. Encoded protein: CASSSRLETQYF.

The genes are TRBV2 and TRBJ2-1, with D unresolved. CDR1 is SNHLY, CDR2 FYNNEI, per germline. The ends were cut back, 6 bases at V and 0 bases at J, with 12 bases in the middle. CDR3 length equals 15 residues. In DNA, the CDR3 is TGTGCCAGCAGAGCGAGGAGCGCCTCCTACAATGAGCAGTTCTTC. It yields the protein CASRARSASYNEQFF.

V usage is TRBV30 and J usage is TRBJ2-7, with 7 bases matching TRBD1. This CDR3 has 11 residues. The junction had 3 bases not matched to a gene; V was cut back by 5 bases and J by 5 bases. The V gene's germline CDR1 is GTSNPN and CDR2 SVGIG (reference sequence). The CDR3 spells CAWGTVHEQYF. As DNA, the CDR3 is TGTGCCTGGGGGACAGTCCACGAGCAGTACTTC.

This clone was seen more than once but under ten times. The gene calls are TRBV6-5 and TRBJ2-1; D is ambiguous. This CDR3 contains 15 residues. Germline-derived CDR1 and CDR2 are MNHEY and SVGAGI. V dropped 2 bases and J dropped 0 bases, with 8 bases sitting between them. The CDR3 DNA is TGTGCCAGCAGTTACGAGGCAGTCTCCTACAATGAGCAGTTCTTC. Its translation is CASSYEAVSYNEQFF.

The rearrangement uses TRBV7-3 and TRBJ2-3; tentatively, D is TRBD1 (5 bases). CDR1 is SGHTA and CDR2 is FQGTGA in the germline V gene. Trimming shortened V by 2 bases and J by 1 base, and 10 bases separated the two germline ends. CDR3 length: 15 residues. CDR3 nucleotides: TGTGCCAGCAGCTTAGGACACATAGGCACAGATACGCAGTATTTT. Residues: CASSLGHIGTDTQYF.

The rearrangement joins TRBV19 to TRBJ2-5; 8 bases map to TRBD1. This CDR3 contains 15 residues. The germline CDR1 and CDR2 sequences are LNHDA and SQIVND (reference sequence). Trimming took 5 bases from V and 5 from J; bases not matched to a gene: 10. CDR3 in amino acids: CASSARTGMTETQYF. CDR3 nucleotide sequence: TGTGCCAGTAGTGCCCGGACAGGGATGACGGAGACCCAGTACTTC. The full variable domain, completed using reference TRBV19 and TRBJ2-5, is DGGITQSPKYLFRKEGQNVTLSCEQNLNHDAMYWYRQDPGQGLRLIYYSQIVNDFQKGDIAEGYSVSREKKESFPLTVTSAQKNPTAFYLCASSARTGMTETQYFGPGTRLLVL.

The V call is TRBV13, the J call TRBJ2-3; no clear D. Germline V CDR1 and CDR2: PRHDT, FYEKMQ (reference sequence). V lost 2 bases and J lost 0, with 3 bases in between. The CDR3 totals 13 residues. CDR3 residues: CASSLMSTDTQYF. The CDR3 bases are TGTGCCAGCAGCTTAATGAGCACAGATACGCAGTATTTT.

The rearrangement uses TRBV6-5 and TRBJ2-1; possibly TRBD1 for D (6 bases). CDR1 and CDR2 from the germline V gene are MNHEY and SVGAGI. This CDR3 spans 14 amino acids. The V and J ends lost 4 bases and 8 bases respectively, with 15 bases between them. CDR3 nucleotides: TGTGCCAGCAGTTTCCGGGACCACAGGGATGAGCAGTTCTTC. Protein: CASSFRDHRDEQFF.

V and J are TRBV11-2 and TRBJ2-1; D perhaps matches TRBD1 (6 bases). From germline, CDR1 is SGHAT and CDR2 FQNNGV. The V and J ends lost 5 bases and 2 bases respectively, with 10 bases between them. CDR3 length equals 14 residues. The CDR3 nucleotides read TGTGCCAGCAGCCCCCAGGGGCCCTACAATGAGCAGTTCTTC. Translation: CASSPQGPYNEQFF.

V and J are TRBV2 and TRBJ2-3; possible D gene TRBD1, 6 bases. Germline-derived CDR1 and CDR2 are SNHLY and FYNNEI. Trimming removed 2 bases at V and 4 bases at J, with 10 bases between. This CDR3 comprises 14 residues. The DNA of the CDR3 is TGTGCCAGCAGTGAACCAAACAGGGCAGATACGCAGTATTTT. Amino acid sequence: CASSEPNRADTQYF.

The rearrangement links TRBV2 to TRBJ2-1; 9 positions match TRBD2. This CDR3 comprises 14 residues. The trim removed 7 bases at V and 7 bases at J, leaving 8 bases unmatched. Looked up from germline, CDR1 is SNHLY and CDR2 is FYNNEI. The CDR3 DNA reads TGTGCCAGCAAGCGGGAGGACCCCGGAAATGAGCAGTTCTTC. This encodes CASKREDPGNEQFF.

This clone was found a few times. Other DNA sequences from this sample encode an identical CDR3 as well. This rearrangement joins TRBV30 to TRBJ2-7; tentative D call: TRBD1 (6 bases). Germline CDR1 and CDR2: GTSNPN and SVGIG (reference sequence). V was cut by 2 bases and J by 2 bases, with 10 bases left in between. This CDR3 region has 13 residues. The CDR3 coding sequence is TGTGCCTGGAGTCAGGGGCGTACCTACGAGCAGTACTTC. It translates to CAWSQGRTYEQYF.

The chain recombines TRBV2 with TRBJ2-3, with 10 bases matching TRBD2. CDR3 length: 15 amino acids. Germline V lookup: CDR1 SNHLY, CDR2 FYNNEI. After removal of 6 bases from V and 3 bases from J, the junction contained 6 bases not matched to a gene. Here the CDR3 DNA reads TGTGCCAGCAGACGGACTAGCGGCCCGACAGATACGCAGTATTTT. Translating it yields CASRRTSGPTDTQYF.

The chain carries TRBV2 and TRBJ2-7; 10 positions agree with TRBD2. Trimming took 8 bases from V and 3 from J; bases not matched to a gene: 7. This CDR3 region has 14 residues. Germline V lookup: CDR1 SNHLY, CDR2 FYNNEI. DNA of the CDR3: TGTGCCAGCTTGCGGGGACTAGCGAGCTACGAGCAGTACTTC. Its translation: CASLRGLASYEQYF.

This clone was picked up one time. This rearrangement joins TRBV30 to TRBJ2-7; no reliable D call. Germline V gene data show CDR1 as GTSNPN and CDR2 as SVGIG (reference sequence). The CDR3 totals 12 residues. V was clipped by 1 base and J by 2 bases, with 6 bases between them. CDR3 amino acids: CAWSELTYEQYF. The CDR3 nucleotides read TGTGCCTGGAGTGAGTTAACCTACGAGCAGTACTTC.

The rearrangement joins TRBV7-2 to TRBJ2-1; 12 nucleotides match TRBD2. With 0 bases clipped from V and 7 bases from J, the junction kept 4 bases outside the gene matches. Germline V gene sequence: CDR1 SGHTA, CDR2 FQGNSA. This CDR3 contains 16 residues. The CDR3 spells CASSLAQLAGGNEQFF. The CDR3 DNA is TGTGCCAGCAGCTTAGCGCAACTAGCGGGAGGTAATGAGCAGTTCTTC.

The chain combines TRBV2 with TRBJ2-5; D is perhaps TRBD1 or TRBD2 (7 bases each). The ends were cut back, 11 bases at V and 2 bases at J, with 18 bases in the middle. Per germline, CDR1 SNHLY and CDR2 FYNNEI. This CDR3 has 14 amino acids. CDR3 sequence: CACAAGQPQETQYF. CDR3 bases: TGTGCCTGCGCAGCGGGACAGCCACAAGAGACCCAGTACTTC.